The entry below gives a single T cell receptor beta chain sequence along with its context. Its cognate antigen has yet to be identified. One base away there is no much larger clone; base qualities are not given. A second Seattle source provided samples from volunteer blood donors who had recovered from COVID-19. Whole blood was collected in K2EDTA tubes by collaborating institutions according to the institutions' own protocols. For TCRbeta analysis, collaborator samples were shipped as frozen whole blood, as isolated PBMCs, or as DNA extracted from either sample type. The data were taken from a study of blood T cell repertoires in COVID-19 (dated by TCRdb to 2018 to 2020). Broadly, across the study: Samples from collaborators originated in the United States, Italy and Spain and spanned both the acute and convalescent phases of COVID-19. The repertoires were made available in a free public database intended to serve as a resource for research on the immune response to SARS-CoV-2. The prospective study material was composed of cDNA or gDNA derived from T cells, B-cell-depleted T cells, or PBMCs. Where available, HLA class I and class II types were obtained from metadata supplied by the sample provider rather than from assay-based typing. The samples were drawn from two sources: the first 160 participants of the ongoing ImmuneRACE study, and 1,000 to 1,500 subjects contributed by 6 global collaborators. Sample metadata almost always included a de-identified subject ID, COVID-19 status, age in years and sex. Deeply sampled blood TCRbeta repertoires from subjects exposed to, actively infected with, or recovered from COVID-19 were included in the dataset. On the study overall, not on this receptor specifically: The quantity of clinical and demographic metadata differed by source and by participant and was supplied without curation.

The immunoSEQ Assay, a bias-controlled multiplex PCR, was used to amplify TCRbeta CDR3 regions from genomic DNA. Concerning the study's data processing: The number of nucleated cells in each sample was estimated from the amplification of reference gene primers within the assay. To quantify the absolute abundance of each unique TCRbeta CDR3 rearrangement, sequence reads were collapsed and filtered. Productive Simpson clonality was computed per sample as the square root of Simpson's diversity index over productive rearrangements. TCRdb limited this immuneACCESS table to in-frame rearrangements with V and J called. A share of clones is missing; checked studies link under half to unresolved V genes, and the rest is unexplained. The DNA was the basis for D and trimming; V, J and clone size are from that table. The sample profile shows approximately 200,000 clones; roughly four fifths of them were found once. The ten largest clones add up to 3% to 3.5% of the sample.

Source material: peripheral blood. This clonotype was sampled from a woman aged 25-40 years who had recovered from COVID-19.

The nucleotide sequence is given as TGCGCCAGCAGCCAGGCCGGGACAGACTATGGCTACACCTTC. Its translation reads: CASSQAGTDYGYTF. The rearrangement combines TRBV4-1 with TRBJ1-2; the junction holds 7 bases that match TRBD1. The V end gives up 3 bases and the J end 3 bases, leaving 4 bases in the junction not matched to a gene. Reading the germline V gene gives CDR1 MGHRA and CDR2 YSYEKL. The CDR3 numbers 14 residues from cysteine through phenylalanine. Of all the DNA, just the CDR3 is kept, 42 bases in frame from base 1.